This T cell receptor (beta chain) emerged from a study of Graves' ophthalmopathy and Graves' hyperthyroidism (dated by TCRdb to the late 2010s). Looking at the study overall: Stable hyperthyroidism was defined as no progression to ophthalmopathy within 18 months of follow-up. In six hyperthyroidism patients, T-cell repertoires of thyroid tissue and blood were compared. To tell Graves' ophthalmopathy apart from Graves' hyperthyroidism, and to predict which patients would progress to ophthalmopathy, the study relied on TCR beta repertoire signatures. In total, 135 blood samples were TCR-sequenced: 43 ophthalmopathy, 75 hyperthyroidism and some 17 hyperthyroidism-to-ophthalmopathy patients. The independent validation cohort included some 19 hyperthyroidism patients plus 17 patients who later progressed from hyperthyroidism to ophthalmopathy. A discovery set of 100 patients (approximately 45 ophthalmopathy, fewer than 60 stable hyperthyroidism) was enrolled to explore V-J signatures distinguishing ophthalmopathy from hyperthyroidism. Following sampling, methimazole starting at 30 mg daily was administered to hyperthyroidism patients, and high-dose intravenous methylprednisolone was administered to ophthalmopathy patients. Findings and caveats that apply to the study as a whole: Among expanded thyroid clonotypes with frequency above 0.001, most also showed up in blood, which suggests that blood repertoires may reflect the thyroid immune response. The 13-signature model separated ophthalmopathy from stable hyperthyroidism with 85% to 90% sensitivity and 81.08% specificity in cross-validation, and 80%/75% in the test set. In validation, the model predicted ophthalmopathy progression with about 70% sensitivity and about 73% specificity; some twelve predicted patients were CT-confirmed with GO in a median of about 6.1 months. Sample size was not statistically predetermined, and group allocation was not concealed from the investigators.

Hyperthyroidism patients were newly diagnosed, were aged 18 to 65 years, and had a disease duration under 2 months. Anyone with other autoimmune diseases, uncontrolled infections, pregnancy or lactation was excluded from the study. Diagnosis relied on clinical symptoms, serum thyroxine, TRAb, thyroid ultrasound and orbital computed tomography. Trizol reagent was used to extract the total RNA, and its quality was then checked on an Agilent 2100 Bioanalyzer. For repertoire sequencing, TCR beta CDR3 regions were amplified from RNA transcripts. The first round of RT-PCR was done with HTBI primers and the Qiagen OneStep RT-PCR kit, and was followed by a second round of multiplex PCR, then size selection and purification. Sequencing of the libraries was carried out on an Illumina HiSeq2000 in paired-end mode with 100 bp reads. Regarding the original processing steps: SOAPnuke was used to process the reads, throwing out any read that had adapters, had uncalled bases, had a mean Phred below 15, or lacked an exact constant-primer or identifier match. COPE v1.2.5 was used to merge high-quality paired reads. Each unique nucleotide sequence was treated as a clonotype, and MiTCR v1.1 was used to align the clonotypes to the IMGT TRB V, D and J references. Only V-J combinations with frequency above 0.0001 were analysed, covering around 99% of repertoires. A TCR clonal expansion and chaos score per V-J combination was defined as the ratio of F50 clonal expansion to chaos observed in the TCRdist matrix. Welch's t-statistics and random forest were used to reduce features to about 14 V-J combinations, which were fed into a naive Bayes classifier. The similarity between thyroid and blood repertoires was quantified using the Morisita-Horn index. TCRdb itself trimmed the public reads at Q25 with fastp, ran MiXCR and retained productive beta chains. Rows matching on CDR3 protein sequence are summarized as one entry with the most common DNA and genes. These V and J calls rely on TCRdb rather than the paper's analysis. This sample holds roughly 1.1 million distinct CDR3 sequences; around a third were observed only once. Of the sample, 8.5% to 14% is held by the ten largest clones.

Taken from cysteine to phenylalanine, the CDR3 has 15 residues. Only the CDR3 part of the read is kept: 45 bases, read in frame from the first base. Ends trimmed: V by 5 bases, J by 1 base; bases unmatched to a gene: 4. This clonotype appeared many times. Its antigen specificity is not known. Within one base of it there is no much larger clone, and no base qualities were kept. The specimen sequenced was peripheral blood or thyroid tissue (not recorded which). This sequence was found in an adult man with Graves' hyperthyroidism. The chain is encoded by TRBV12-3 or TRBV12-4 joined to TRBJ2-5; 10 middle bases align to TRBD2. The nucleotide sequence reads TGTGCCAGCAGTCCACTAGCGGGACTCCAAGAGACCCAGTACTTC. The encoded protein is CASSPLAGLQETQYF.